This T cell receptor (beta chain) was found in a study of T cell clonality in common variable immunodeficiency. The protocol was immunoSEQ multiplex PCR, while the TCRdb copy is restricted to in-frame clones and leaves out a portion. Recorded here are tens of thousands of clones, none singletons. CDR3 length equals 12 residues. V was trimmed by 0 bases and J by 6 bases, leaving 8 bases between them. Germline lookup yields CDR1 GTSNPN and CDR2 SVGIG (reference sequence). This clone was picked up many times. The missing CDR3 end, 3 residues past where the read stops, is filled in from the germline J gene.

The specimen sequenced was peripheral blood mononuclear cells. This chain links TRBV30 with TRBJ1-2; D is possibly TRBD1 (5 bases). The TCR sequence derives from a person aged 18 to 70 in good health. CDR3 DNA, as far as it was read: TGTGCCTGGAGTGTGGCAGGGAATGGC. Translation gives CAWSVAGNG. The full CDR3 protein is CAWSVAGNGYTF.